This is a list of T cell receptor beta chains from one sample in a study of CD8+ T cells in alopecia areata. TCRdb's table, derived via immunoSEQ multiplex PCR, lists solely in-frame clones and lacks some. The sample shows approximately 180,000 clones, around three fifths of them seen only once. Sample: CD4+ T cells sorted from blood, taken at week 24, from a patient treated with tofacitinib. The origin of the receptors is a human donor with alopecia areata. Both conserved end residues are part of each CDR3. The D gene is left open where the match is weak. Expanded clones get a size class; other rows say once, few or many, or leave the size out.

cdr3_aa: CASGRDRGAEAFF; cdr3_nt: TGTGCCAGCGGAAGAGACAGGGGCGCTGAAGCTTTCTTT; clone_size: few; j_call: TRBJ1-1; d_call: TRBD1; v_call: TRBV6-4
cdr3_aa: CAWTENGELFF; cdr3_nt: TGTGCCTGGACCGAGAACGGGGAGCTGTTTTTT; clone_size: .; j_call: TRBJ2-2; d_call: .; v_call: TRBV30
cdr3_aa: CASSSLRGTEAFF; cdr3_nt: TGTGCCAGCAGTTCACTGAGGGGCACTGAAGCTTTCTTT; clone_size: .; j_call: TRBJ1-1; d_call: .; v_call: TRBV6-5
cdr3_aa: CASSSGQGIHTDTQYF; cdr3_nt: TGTGCCAGCAGCTCGGGGCAGGGGATCCACACAGATACGCAGTATTTT; clone_size: .; j_call: TRBJ2-3; d_call: .; v_call: TRBV7-7
cdr3_aa: CASSARETQYF; cdr3_nt: TGTGCCAGCTCCGCGAGAGAGACCCAGTACTTC; clone_size: .; j_call: TRBJ2-5; d_call: .; v_call: TRBV18
cdr3_aa: CASSVTGALRKLFF; cdr3_nt: TGTGCCAGCAGCGTGACAGGGGCATTGCGAAAACTGTTTTTT; clone_size: .; j_call: TRBJ1-4; d_call: TRBD1; v_call: TRBV6-1
cdr3_aa: CASSPSTDYGYTF; cdr3_nt: TGTGCCAGCTCACCATCAACAGACTATGGCTACACCTTC; clone_size: .; j_call: TRBJ1-2; d_call: .; v_call: TRBV18
cdr3_aa: CAWSPPGGVADTQYF; cdr3_nt: TGTGCCTGGAGCCCCCCGGGGGGTGTCGCAGATACGCAGTATTTT; clone_size: .; j_call: TRBJ2-3; d_call: TRBD2; v_call: TRBV30
cdr3_aa: CSVALLTSKPEQYF; cdr3_nt: TGCAGCGTAGCCCTCTTAACTTCGAAGCCCGAGCAGTACTTC; clone_size: .; j_call: TRBJ2-7; d_call: .; v_call: TRBV29-1
cdr3_aa: CASSQVAVNTEAFF; cdr3_nt: TGCGCCAGCAGCCAAGTGGCAGTAAACACTGAAGCTTTCTTT; clone_size: .; j_call: TRBJ1-1; d_call: .; v_call: TRBV4-3
cdr3_aa: CASSPPPRGDYEQYF; cdr3_nt: TGTGCCAGCAGCCCCCCTCCAAGGGGAGATTACGAGCAGTACTTC; clone_size: few; j_call: TRBJ2-7; d_call: .; v_call: TRBV7-2
cdr3_aa: CASSEGSSYGYTF; cdr3_nt: TGTGCCAGCAGTGAGGGTTCGAGCTATGGCTACACCTTC; clone_size: .; j_call: TRBJ1-2; d_call: .; v_call: TRBV2
cdr3_aa: CASREGGSTREEFF; cdr3_nt: TGTGCCAGCAGGGAGGGTGGCTCCACCAGGGAGGAGTTCTTC; clone_size: .; j_call: TRBJ2-1; d_call: .; v_call: TRBV5-4
cdr3_aa: CASSQEGDRGLGGYTF; cdr3_nt: TGCGCCAGCAGCCAAGAAGGGGACAGGGGGCTAGGCGGCTACACCTTC; clone_size: .; j_call: TRBJ1-2; d_call: TRBD1; v_call: TRBV4-3
cdr3_aa: CASSFLNNSPLHF; cdr3_nt: TGTGCCAGCAGCTTTTTAAATAATTCACCCCTCCACTTT; clone_size: once; j_call: TRBJ1-6; d_call: .; v_call: TRBV11-2
cdr3_aa: CASGLKVAEYNEQFF; cdr3_nt: TGTGCTAGTGGTTTGAAGGTAGCGGAGTACAATGAGCAGTTCTTC; clone_size: .; j_call: TRBJ2-1; d_call: .; v_call: TRBV12-5
cdr3_aa: CAWSHGTATNEKLFF; cdr3_nt: TGTGCCTGGAGCCACGGGACGGCAACTAATGAAAAACTGTTTTTT; clone_size: .; j_call: TRBJ1-4; d_call: .; v_call: TRBV30
cdr3_aa: CSVTGSGNQPQHF; cdr3_nt: TGCAGCGTCACGGGGTCCGGGAATCAGCCCCAGCATTTT; clone_size: .; j_call: TRBJ1-5; d_call: .; v_call: TRBV29-1
cdr3_aa: CASSATSTDTQYF; cdr3_nt: TGTGCCAGCAGCGCGACTAGCACAGATACGCAGTATTTT; clone_size: .; j_call: TRBJ2-3; d_call: .; v_call: TRBV9
cdr3_aa: CASSLEGSYEQYF; cdr3_nt: TGCGCCAGCAGCTTGGAGGGTTCCTACGAGCAGTACTTC; clone_size: .; j_call: TRBJ2-7; d_call: .; v_call: TRBV5-1
cdr3_aa: CSVRDSAFGAFF; cdr3_nt: TGCAGCGTTCGGGACAGTGCTTTCGGAGCTTTCTTT; clone_size: few; j_call: TRBJ1-1; d_call: TRBD1; v_call: TRBV29-1
cdr3_aa: CATSRDPTSNQPQHF; cdr3_nt: TGTGCCACCAGCAGAGATCCGACTAGCAATCAGCCCCAGCATTTT; clone_size: .; j_call: TRBJ1-5; d_call: .; v_call: TRBV15
cdr3_aa: CASSPNTAGELFF; cdr3_nt: TGTGCCAGTAGTCCAAACACCGCCGGGGAGCTGTTTTTT; clone_size: .; j_call: TRBJ2-2; d_call: .; v_call: TRBV19
cdr3_aa: CAWSAVGELFF; cdr3_nt: TGTGCCTGGAGTGCAGTCGGGGAGCTGTTTTTT; clone_size: .; j_call: TRBJ2-2; d_call: .; v_call: TRBV30
cdr3_aa: CASSPPSAGANVLTF; cdr3_nt: TGTGCCAGCAGCCCCCCGAGCGCTGGGGCCAACGTCCTGACTTTC; clone_size: few; j_call: TRBJ2-6; d_call: .; v_call: TRBV5-4
cdr3_aa: CATSISVGYEQYF; cdr3_nt: TGTGCCACATCCATATCCGTGGGCTACGAGCAGTACTTC; clone_size: few; j_call: TRBJ2-7; d_call: .; v_call: TRBV19
cdr3_aa: CASSYLRGDREKLFF; cdr3_nt: TGTGCCAGCAGTTACCTCAGGGGAGATAGGGAAAAACTGTTTTTT; clone_size: .; j_call: TRBJ1-4; d_call: .; v_call: TRBV6-6
cdr3_aa: CAWSVEQGYTGELFF; cdr3_nt: TGTGCCTGGAGTGTAGAACAGGGTTATACCGGGGAGCTGTTTTTT; clone_size: .; j_call: TRBJ2-2; d_call: .; v_call: TRBV30
cdr3_aa: CASSRLIRDKKPYEQYF; cdr3_nt: TGTGCCAGCAGTCGACTGATCCGGGACAAGAAACCCTACGAGCAGTACTTC; clone_size: .; j_call: TRBJ2-7; d_call: .; v_call: TRBV14
cdr3_aa: CASSNEQFF; cdr3_nt: TGTGCCAGCTCCAATGAGCAGTTCTTC; clone_size: few; j_call: TRBJ2-1; d_call: .; v_call: TRBV2
cdr3_aa: CSVSTGRDGYTF; cdr3_nt: TGCAGCGTTTCGACAGGGAGGGATGGCTACACCTTC; clone_size: .; j_call: TRBJ1-2; d_call: TRBD1; v_call: TRBV29-1
cdr3_aa: CASSYSTHRGSSEQFF; cdr3_nt: TGTGCCAGCAGTTACTCGACGCACAGGGGAAGCAGTGAGCAGTTCTTC; clone_size: .; j_call: TRBJ2-1; d_call: TRBD1; v_call: TRBV6-6
cdr3_aa: CAWSGLGGTGELFF; cdr3_nt: TGTGCCTGGAGTGGTCTAGGAGGTACCGGGGAGCTGTTTTTT; clone_size: few; j_call: TRBJ2-2; d_call: .; v_call: TRBV30
cdr3_aa: CAIGRGNNSPLHF; cdr3_nt: TGTGCCATCGGCAGGGGTAATAATTCACCCCTCCACTTT; clone_size: few; j_call: TRBJ1-6; d_call: .; v_call: TRBV10-3
cdr3_aa: CASGPTGLWGQPQHF; cdr3_nt: TGTGCTAGTGGTCCCACAGGGTTGTGGGGTCAGCCCCAGCATTTT; clone_size: few; j_call: TRBJ1-5; d_call: .; v_call: TRBV12-5
cdr3_aa: CASSYSGGNTGELFF; cdr3_nt: TGTGCCAGCAGTTACTCGGGGGGGAACACCGGGGAGCTGTTTTTT; clone_size: once; j_call: TRBJ2-2; d_call: .; v_call: TRBV6-5
cdr3_aa: CASSPVGRANNEQFF; cdr3_nt: TGCGCCAGCAGCCCAGTAGGGCGGGCAAACAATGAGCAGTTCTTC; clone_size: .; j_call: TRBJ2-1; d_call: .; v_call: TRBV4-1
cdr3_aa: CASSLGGRGASPLHF; cdr3_nt: TGTGCCAGCAGCTTAGGCGGGCGTGGGGCATCACCCCTCCACTTT; clone_size: once; j_call: TRBJ1-6; d_call: .; v_call: TRBV13
cdr3_aa: CSVEGQRINTEAFF; cdr3_nt: TGCAGCGTTGAGGGACAGCGAATAAACACTGAAGCTTTCTTT; clone_size: .; j_call: TRBJ1-1; d_call: TRBD1; v_call: TRBV29-1
cdr3_aa: CASSLISASSGNTIYF; cdr3_nt: TGCGCCAGCAGCTTGATATCAGCGAGCTCTGGAAACACCATATATTTT; clone_size: .; j_call: TRBJ1-3; d_call: .; v_call: TRBV5-1
cdr3_aa: CASSATGEQFF; cdr3_nt: TGTGCCAGCAGCGCGACAGGGGAGCAGTTCTTC; clone_size: few; j_call: TRBJ2-1; d_call: TRBD1; v_call: TRBV13
cdr3_aa: CASSLLAGSTDTQYF; cdr3_nt: TGTGCCAGCAGCTTACTAGCGGGGAGCACAGATACGCAGTATTTT; clone_size: once; j_call: TRBJ2-3; d_call: TRBD2; v_call: TRBV7-2
cdr3_aa: CASSFGGGGIQPQHF; cdr3_nt: TGTGCCAGCAGTTTCGGTGGAGGGGGAATTCAGCCCCAGCATTTT; clone_size: .; j_call: TRBJ1-5; d_call: .; v_call: TRBV27
cdr3_aa: CASSFKRGGNEQFF; cdr3_nt: TGTGCCAGCAGCTTTAAGCGGGGGGGCAATGAGCAGTTCTTC; clone_size: .; j_call: TRBJ2-1; d_call: TRBD2; v_call: TRBV5-6
cdr3_aa: CASSPAIYEQYF; cdr3_nt: TGTGCCAGCAGTCCAGCAATATACGAGCAGTACTTC; clone_size: .; j_call: TRBJ2-7; d_call: .; v_call: TRBV6-6
cdr3_aa: CSVEQQPGNTEAFF; cdr3_nt: TGCAGCGTTGAACAGCAGCCAGGGAACACTGAAGCTTTCTTT; clone_size: .; j_call: TRBJ1-1; d_call: .; v_call: TRBV29-1
cdr3_aa: CASSLEAGGARNEQFF; cdr3_nt: TGTGCCAGCAGCTTAGAGGCCGGGGGGGCCCGCAATGAGCAGTTCTTC; clone_size: .; j_call: TRBJ2-1; d_call: TRBD2; v_call: TRBV7-6
cdr3_aa: CACLGQSSYNEQFF; cdr3_nt: TGTGCCTGTTTAGGACAGAGCTCCTACAATGAGCAGTTCTTC; clone_size: .; j_call: TRBJ2-1; d_call: .; v_call: TRBV30
cdr3_aa: CSAVTGGMLTGELFF; cdr3_nt: TGCAGCGCCGTGACAGGGGGCATGCTCACCGGGGAGCTGTTTTTT; clone_size: few; j_call: TRBJ2-2; d_call: TRBD1; v_call: TRBV29-1
cdr3_aa: CASSYSPKGNTEAFF; cdr3_nt: TGTGCCAGCAGTTACTCGCCAAAGGGGAACACTGAAGCTTTCTTT; clone_size: few; j_call: TRBJ1-1; d_call: .; v_call: TRBV6-5
cdr3_aa: CASSLMAPGGEAFF; cdr3_nt: TGCGCCAGCAGCTTGATGGCGCCCGGGGGTGAAGCTTTCTTT; clone_size: few; j_call: TRBJ1-1; d_call: .; v_call: TRBV5-1
cdr3_aa: CSVLTGPMNTGELFF; cdr3_nt: TGCAGCGTTCTGACAGGCCCCATGAACACCGGGGAGCTGTTTTTT; clone_size: once; j_call: TRBJ2-2; d_call: .; v_call: TRBV29-1
cdr3_aa: CATSRNAGDSEQYF; cdr3_nt: TGTGCCACCAGCAGAAACGCAGGGGACAGCGAGCAGTACTTC; clone_size: .; j_call: TRBJ2-7; d_call: TRBD1; v_call: TRBV15